This T cell receptor beta chain originates from a study of blood T cell repertoires in COVID-19. The repertoire was sequenced with immunoSEQ multiplex PCR; TCRdb's copy has only in-frame clones and lacks some. This sample has some 290,000 clones; 85% to 90% occur once, and the top ten carry about a tenth. CDR1 is MDHEN and CDR2 is SYDVKM in the germline V gene. The CDR3 has 16 residues. Trimming shortened V by 2 bases and J by 2 bases, and 14 bases separated the two germline ends. The sample was PBMCs or T cells enriched from blood (not recorded which). V gene TRBV28 combines with J gene TRBJ2-3, with D perhaps matching TRBD1 (6 bases). This receptor was taken from a woman in her twenties or thirties who had recovered from COVID-19. CDR3: CASSLRSDRYTDTQYF. The CDR3 DNA reads TGTGCCAGCAGTTTAAGGTCGGACAGATACACAGATACGCAGTATTTT.